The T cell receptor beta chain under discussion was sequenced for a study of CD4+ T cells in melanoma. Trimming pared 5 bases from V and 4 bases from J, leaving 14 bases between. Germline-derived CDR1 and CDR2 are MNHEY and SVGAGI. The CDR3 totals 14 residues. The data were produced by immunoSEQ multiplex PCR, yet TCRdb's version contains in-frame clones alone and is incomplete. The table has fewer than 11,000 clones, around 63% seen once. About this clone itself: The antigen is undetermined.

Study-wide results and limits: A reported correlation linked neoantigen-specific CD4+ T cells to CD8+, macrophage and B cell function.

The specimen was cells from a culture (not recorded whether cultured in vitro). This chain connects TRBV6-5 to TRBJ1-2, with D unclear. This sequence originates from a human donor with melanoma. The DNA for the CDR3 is TGTGCCAGCAGTGGAGTCGCGGGTCTCTATGGCTACACCTTC. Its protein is CASSGVAGLYGYTF.